This T cell receptor beta chain was found in a study of control samples from healthy donors and cancer patients (dated by TCRdb to the early 2020s). Its CDR3 holds 16 amino acids, cysteine through phenylalanine. Just CDR3 DNA is preserved here, 48 bases in frame from base 1. V loses 4 bases, J loses 7 bases, and the germline ends lie 20 bases apart. CDR1 and CDR2 are read off the germline V gene as SGHAT and FQNNGV. Library creation used the immunoSEQ multiplex PCR assay. Not all clones reach the TCRdb copy of this immuneACCESS table, which keeps in-frame sequences only. Checked studies attribute under half of the gap to unresolved V genes and leave the rest unexplained. Here the sample has about 77,000 clones; 92% occur a single time. The top ten clones comprise 5.8% of the sample. Only a few counts were recorded for this clone. Its antigen has not been determined. Qualities for individual bases were not recorded, and no much larger clone is one base off.

The rearrangement joined TRBV11-2 to TRBJ2-1; confidence is insufficient to name the D gene. This clonotype was obtained from a woman aged 55-69 years in good health. Material for sequencing was blood. Here is the DNA: TGTGCCAGCAGCTCCCAAGCCCGGGCCCGAGGAAATGAGCAGTTCTTC. This is translated as CASSSQARARGNEQFF. Outside the CDR3, residues come from the reference TRBV11-2 and TRBJ2-1 proteins, so the full variable domain is: EAGVAQSPRYKIIEKRQSVAFWCNPISGHATLYWYQQILGQGPKLLIQFQNNGVVDDSQLPKDRFSAERLKGVDSTLKIQPAKLEDSAVYLCASSSQARARGNEQFFGPGTRLTVL.